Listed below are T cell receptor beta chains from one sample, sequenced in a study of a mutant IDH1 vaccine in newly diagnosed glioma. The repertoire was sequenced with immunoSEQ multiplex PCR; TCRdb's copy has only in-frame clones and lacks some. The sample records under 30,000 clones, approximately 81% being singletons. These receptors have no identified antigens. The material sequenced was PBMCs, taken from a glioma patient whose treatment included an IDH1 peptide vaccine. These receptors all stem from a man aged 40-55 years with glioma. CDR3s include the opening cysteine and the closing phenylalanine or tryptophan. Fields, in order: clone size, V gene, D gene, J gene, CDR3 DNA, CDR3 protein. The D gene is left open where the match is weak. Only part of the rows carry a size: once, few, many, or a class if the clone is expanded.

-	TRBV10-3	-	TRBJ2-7	TGTGCCATCGGGGGAACAGTAACCTACGAGCAGTACTTC	CAIGGTVTYEQYF
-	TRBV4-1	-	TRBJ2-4	TGCGCCAGCAGCCAATCTGACAGGACGACCCTGAACATTCAGTACTTC	CASSQSDRTTLNIQYF
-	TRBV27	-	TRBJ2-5	TGTGCCAGCAGTCGTCACAGGGTTCAAGAGACCCAGTACTTC	CASSRHRVQETQYF
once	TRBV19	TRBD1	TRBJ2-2	TGTGCCAGTAGTATTCTAGGACAGGGCGGTACCGGGGAGCTGTTTTTT	CASSILGQGGTGELFF
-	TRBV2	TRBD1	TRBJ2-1	TGTGCCAGCAGTAATAACAGGGGCTATGAGCAGTTCTTC	CASSNNRGYEQFF
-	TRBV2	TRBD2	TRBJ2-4	TGTGCCAGCAGTGAGGAGGGGAGGGGCATTCAGTACTTC	CASSEEGRGIQYF
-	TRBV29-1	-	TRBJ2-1	TGCAGCGTTAAAGCGGGTACTTACAATGAGCAGTTCTTC	CSVKAGTYNEQFF
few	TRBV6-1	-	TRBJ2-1	TGTGCCACCTCAAAGGCAGCTACGCCCTACAATGAGCAGTTCTTC	CATSKAATPYNEQFF
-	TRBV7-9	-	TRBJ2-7	TGTGCCAGCAGCTTTCCGGGACATAGCTACGAGCAGTACTTC	CASSFPGHSYEQYF
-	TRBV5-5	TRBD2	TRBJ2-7	TGTGCCAGCAGCCCCCTCGCCGGGACTAGTAGGTACGAGCAGTACTTC	CASSPLAGTSRYEQYF
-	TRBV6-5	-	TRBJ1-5	TGTGCCAGCAGTTATGAGAGTTCTTCTCAGCCCCAGCATTTT	CASSYESSSQPQHF
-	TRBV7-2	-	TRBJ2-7	TGTGCCAGCAGCTTAGAAGGGTTATACTACGAGCAGTACTTC	CASSLEGLYYEQYF
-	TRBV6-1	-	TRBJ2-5	TGTGCCAGCTTCAACAGGGCCGGGACCCAGTACTTC	CASFNRAGTQYF